This TCR beta chain came from a study of T cell responses to AZD1222 COVID-19 vaccine. The repertoire was sequenced with immunoSEQ multiplex PCR; TCRdb's copy has only in-frame clones and lacks some. The profile shows more than 150,000 clones, almost 95% of them singletons. CDR1 is SGHRS and CDR2 is YFSETQ in the germline V gene. V gave up 0 bases and J gave up 0 bases, with 12 bases separating them. CDR3 size: 16 residues. Study observations and caveats: It was only a handful of AZD1222 recipients who were seropositive at baseline. White British ancestry dominated among donors, who included more females, and clonal diversity was possibly underestimated. Two AZD1222 doses significantly raised spike-specific TCR breadth and depth over controls.

This clone was observed once. Its specificity is not known. The TCR originated in an adult in good health. The chain carries TRBV5-1 and TRBJ1-1, with D perhaps matching TRBD1 (5 bases). The sample here was peripheral blood, taken on day 0 of AZD1222 vaccination. The CDR3 spells CASSLAWGSLNTEAFF. The CDR3 DNA reads as TGCGCCAGCAGCTTGGCATGGGGGTCCCTGAACACTGAAGCTTTCTTT.